This TCR beta chain was captured in a study of T cells expressing NK-cell markers. Study-wide background: Eight donors were sequenced, of whom seven were HCMV-seropositive, while the remaining one was HCMV-seronegative.

Making the TCR beta cDNA relied on 5'RACE template switching with UMIs. With the 5' RACE reads reprocessed, TCRdb shows one record per CDR3 protein and no DNA. Its table records almost 450,000 distinct CDR3 sequences. About this clonotype: Antigen specificity is unknown.

Study conclusions and caveats: The study found these clonotypes also leading the CD3+CD56-NKG2C+ fraction in a few donors.

The sequence was obtained from a woman aged 18 to 75 in good health. Sequencing was carried out using blood T cells: a sorted CD56 or NKG2C T cell subset, CD4+ or CD8+ T cells, or bulk PBMC T cells (not recorded which).

The CDR3: CASSRTALAGGRYEQYF. This rearrangement joins TRBV5-6 to TRBJ2-7; TCRdb calls TRBD2, which cannot be checked without DNA. Germline V gives CDR1 SGHDT, CDR2 YYEEEE. This CDR3 is built from 17 residues.